This T cell receptor beta chain was sequenced in a study of long-term antiretroviral therapy in people with HIV. The study, taken as a whole, reports: Repertoire composition at all time points was dominated by clones that had expanded before ART. Upon ART, diversity increased but remained lower than transplant donor controls.

Only one count was recorded for this clone. Its antigen remains unidentified. The run of the v3.0 immunoSEQ assay was at survey level. Using immunoSEQ multiplex PCR, the repertoire was profiled, and TCRdb retains in-frame clones only, with some absent. This sample has about 21,000 clones, with approximately 81% found just once. Germline lookup yields CDR1 MGHRA and CDR2 YSYEKL. Germline trimming cut 3 bases from V and 0 bases from J; bases unmatched to any gene: 2. CDR3 length: 15 amino acids. This sequence originates from a man aged 35 to 55 with HIV. Sequencing was performed on unsorted PBMCs, taken 0.1 years before starting antiretroviral therapy. The chain couples TRBV4-1 to TRBJ1-3; 7 bases match TRBD1. The chain's CDR3 is CASSQTGSSGNTIYF. The CDR3 nucleotides are TGCGCCAGCAGCCAGACAGGGAGCTCTGGAAACACCATATATTTT.